This TCR beta chain was obtained from a study of T cell repertoires in cytomegalovirus infection. Study as a whole: Both CMV infection and a matching HLA type were indicated by public TCR beta signatures. Regarding the study as a whole: The ex vivo response was dominated by HLA-C-restricted CMV-specific TCR beta clonotypes. Cumulative frequency of public TCR beta families picked out carriers of CMV plus the relevant HLA.

TCRdb reprocessed the reads via MiXCR and lists one record per CDR3 protein. The data show hundreds of thousands of distinct CDR3 sequences, 31% seen once. The length of the CDR3 is 14 residues. With regard to this clonotype: Its antigen is not identified. A read error may explain this, as a much larger clone is one base away.

The material sequenced was PBMCs. The chain uses TRBV12-3 or TRBV12-4 and TRBJ1-3, with D possibly being TRBD1 (5 bases). The TCR comes from a human donor in good health (CMV status not recorded). Some clones in this sample may be carry-over from other donors' samples. In DNA form, the CDR3 reads TGTGCCAACAGTCCAGGGACGTATGGAAACACCATATATTTT. Translated: CANSPGTYGNTIYF.